The clone carrying this T cell receptor beta chain has ten or more counts. Its antigen remains unknown. The data were obtained in a study of regulatory T cells in long-lasting Graves disease. On the study more broadly: Patients newly diagnosed with Graves' had been on antithyroid drugs for under 3 months. Study results and limitations: There were preferences for TRBV28, TRBJ1-2 and TRBJ2-5 in persistent disease.

Time point denoted: newly diagnosed GD, antithyroid drugs for less than 3 months. Making the TCR library involved RNA that had been extracted from PBMCs. Peripheral blood, at 8 to 9 milliliters, went into EDTA tubes. HTBI primers from iRepertoire and Arm-PCR of CDR3 regions yielded the TCR beta libraries. One entry per CDR3 protein, called by TCRdb with MiXCR from the multiplex PCR reads. The sample includes roughly 430,000 distinct CDR3 sequences, about a sixth seen only once; the top ten take around 11%. V lost 0 bases and J lost 6, with 6 bases in between. The CDR3 totals 12 residues. CDR1 and CDR2 from the germline V gene are LNHNV and YYDKDF (reference sequence). This same sample was also taken into another study, of T cells in Graves' hyperthyroidism and ophthalmopathy. From that paper: Those patients with uncontrolled infection, other autoimmune disease, pregnancy or lactation were excluded.

The sequences come from peripheral blood mononuclear cells (PBMCs), collected at new diagnosis, from a patient treated with antithyroid drugs. The chain employs TRBV15 and TRBJ2-7; D not resolved. This clonotype was sampled from a woman in her thirties with Graves disease. The CDR3 here is CATSRDESEQYF. The CDR3 coding sequence is TGTGCCACCAGCAGAGATGAGAGCGAGCAGTACTTC.